The 26 T cell receptor beta chains in this list originate from one sample, sequenced in a study of blood T cell repertoires in COVID-19. TCRdb keeps only in-frame clones here, not all; method: immunoSEQ multiplex PCR. The data contain over 250,000 clones, approximately 85% of them seen just once; the ten biggest clones take up approximately 11%. Specimen: peripheral blood. The origin of the receptors is a woman between 70 and 85 years old with acute or convalescent COVID-19.

The J gene is TRBJ2-1, the V gene TRBV30; D may be TRBD2 (6 bases). Per the germline V gene, CDR1 is GTSNPN and CDR2 is SVGIG (reference sequence). The CDR3 has 12 residues. V lost 5 bases and J 8 bases, leaving 13 bases between the germline ends. In nucleotides, the CDR3 is TGTGCCTGGGCCCGGGGGAGGTATGAGCAGTTCTTC. Residues: CAWARGRYEQFF.

The CDR3 DNA follows: TGTGCCAGCTCACCTCAGGCGGGTCGGGGTACTGGAAACACCATATATTTT. Its protein is CASSPQAGRGTGNTIYF. The chain links TRBV18 to TRBJ1-3; no definite D call. This CDR3 is built from 17 residues. The ends were cut back, 3 bases at V and 2 bases at J, with 17 bases in the middle. Germline CDR1 reads KGHSH; CDR2 reads LQKENI.

The chain has TRBV28 and TRBJ1-2, with unresolved D. This CDR3 region has 13 residues. V lost 10 bases to trimming and J lost 5 bases, with 17 bases between them. The germline gives CDR1 MDHEN, CDR2 SYDVKM. CDR3 sequence (DNA): TGTGCCACCGGGGTCCCTCCGCTATATGGCTACACCTTC. As protein: CATGVPPLYGYTF.

CDR3 sequence (DNA): TGTGCCAGCAGCTTACAGGGAGGTCAGCCCCAGCATTTT. As protein: CASSLQGGQPQHF. V usage is TRBV7-9 and J usage is TRBJ1-5, with D tentatively TRBD1 (5 bases). Germline CDR1 is SEHNR and CDR2 is FQNEAQ (reference sequence). V shed 2 bases and J shed 6 bases, with 8 bases lying between them. This CDR3 has 13 residues. The full variable domain, in which reference TRBV7-9 and TRBJ1-5 provide the parts outside the CDR3, is DTGVSQNPRHKITKRGQNVTFRCDPISEHNRLYWYRQTLGQGPEFLTYFQNEAQLEKSRLLSDRFSAERPKGSFSTLEIQRTEQGDSAMYLCASSLQGGQPQHFGDGTRLSIL.

CDR3 residues: CASSLAPSGYSYEQYF. CDR3 nucleotide sequence: TGCGCCAGCAGCTTGGCCCCTAGCGGTTATTCCTACGAGCAGTACTTC. The V and J genes are TRBV5-1 and TRBJ2-7; TRBD2 matches 7 bases. The CDR3 extends over 16 amino acids. Germline loops: CDR1 SGHRS, CDR2 YFSETQ. Unmatched junction bases numbered 7, after V lost 0 bases and J lost 1 base.

The chain couples TRBV2 to TRBJ1-5; TRBD1 matches at 8 bases. Germline assignment: CDR1 SNHLY and CDR2 FYNNEI. The V and J ends lost 3 bases and 1 base, in that order; junction bases with no gene match: 2. CDR3 length: 15 amino acids. CDR3 sequence: CASSDRTGSNQPQHF. DNA for the CDR3: TGTGCCAGCAGTGATAGGACAGGGAGCAATCAGCCCCAGCATTTT.

DNA of the CDR3: TGCGCCAGCAGCTTGTACAGCCCCAGATATTCCTACGAGCAGTACTTC. Protein sequence: CASSLYSPRYSYEQYF. The rearrangement uses TRBV5-1 and TRBJ2-7; D is uncertain. The CDR3 consists of 16 residues. Germline V CDR1 and CDR2: SGHRS, YFSETQ. Trimming left V 1 base short and J 1 base short, with 15 bases between. Based on the CDR3 plus reference TRBV5-1 and TRBJ2-7, the full variable domain is KAGVTQTPRYLIKTRGQQVTLSCSPISGHRSVSWYQQTPGQGLQFLFEYFSETQRNKGNFPGRFSGRQFSNSRSEMNVSTLELGDSALYLCASSLYSPRYSYEQYFGPGTRLTVT.

The chain carries TRBV3-1 (or the pseudogene TRBV3-2) and TRBJ2-1; possible D gene TRBD2, 6 bases. Between the trimmed V and J ends, which lost 7 bases and 7 bases, there was a span of 17 bases. CDR1 is LGHDT and CDR2 is YNNKEL in the germline V gene (reference sequence). This CDR3 contains 14 residues. CDR3 loop: CASISNGGRNEQFF. Written as DNA, the CDR3 is TGTGCCAGCATCTCAAACGGGGGTCGTAATGAGCAGTTCTTC.

Only one count was recorded for this clone. This chain uses TRBV3-1 (or the pseudogene TRBV3-2) with TRBJ2-2; TRBD2 matches 7 bases. V shed 11 bases, J shed 1 base, and the junction held 7 bases outside the gene matches. This CDR3 region has 14 residues. Germline V gene sequence: CDR1 LGHDT, CDR2 YNNKEL (reference sequence). This CDR3 reads CAVGGSGNTGELFF. DNA of the CDR3: TGTGCCGTCGGGGGGTCAGGGAACACCGGGGAGCTGTTTTTT.

V is TRBV27 and J is TRBJ1-2; 8 nucleotides align to TRBD1. Germline CDR1 MNHEY, CDR2 SMNVEV (reference sequence). This CDR3 is built from 12 residues. J was trimmed by 6 bases and V by 6 bases; bases with no gene match: 3. DNA for the CDR3: TGTGCCAGCAGCCAGACAGGGGATGGCTACACCTTC. Its protein is CASSQTGDGYTF.

This chain uses TRBV11-2 with TRBJ1-5; D might be TRBD1 (5 bases). Trimming pared 5 bases from V and 4 bases from J, leaving 9 bases between. Looked up from germline, CDR1 is SGHAT and CDR2 is FQNNGV. The CDR3 contains 13 residues. In DNA form, the CDR3 reads TGTGCCAGCAGCACAAAGGGGAATCAGCCCCAGCATTTT. The encoded protein is CASSTKGNQPQHF.

This clone was seen a single time. This chain links TRBV5-1 with TRBJ1-6, with D possibly TRBD1 on 5 matching bases. The ends were cut back, 2 bases at V and 8 bases at J, with 14 bases in the middle. The CDR3 is 15 residues long. The germline CDR1 and CDR2 sequences are SGHRS and YFSETQ. CDR3 sequence: CASSLGARGDSPLHF. The CDR3 region has the DNA TGCGCCAGCAGCTTAGGGGCCCGGGGGGATTCACCCCTCCACTTT.

The chain joins TRBV14 to TRBJ1-2; no clear D. V lost 1 base, J lost 2 bases, and 8 bases lay in between. There are 14 residues in the CDR3. Germline-derived CDR1 and CDR2 are SGHDN and FVKESK. The CDR3 reads CASSQARPNYGYTF. DNA for the CDR3: TGTGCCAGCAGCCAAGCGCGGCCCAACTATGGCTACACCTTC.

V gene TRBV18 combines with J gene TRBJ2-7, with D maybe TRBD1 (5 bases). Germline CDR1 reads KGHSH; CDR2 reads LQKENI. The ends were cut back, 2 bases at V and 0 bases at J, with 11 bases in the middle. This CDR3 has 15 residues. CDR3 sequence (DNA): TGTGCCAGCTCACCAACCAGGGTGCCCTCCTACGAGCAGTACTTC. This codes for CASSPTRVPSYEQYF.

The J gene is TRBJ2-2, the V gene TRBV7-9; D uncertain. Germline CDR1 reads SEHNR; CDR2 reads FQNEAQ (reference sequence). CDR3 length: 16 residues. Between the trimmed V and J ends, which lost 2 bases and 1 base, there was a span of 11 bases. CDR3 sequence: CASSLIGGVNTGELFF. CDR3 DNA sequence: TGTGCCAGCAGCTTAATTGGTGGAGTGAACACCGGGGAGCTGTTTTTT.

This clone was detected once. The DNA for the CDR3 is TGTGCCAGCGGAGTGGAGACAGTCAAGGTTACGGGCTACGAGCAGTACTTC. Amino acids: CASGVETVKVTGYEQYF. The chain recombines TRBV2 with TRBJ2-7; tentative D call: TRBD1 (5 bases). This CDR3 region has 17 residues. V lost 8 bases to trimming and J lost 3 bases, with 26 bases between them. Germline-derived CDR1 and CDR2 are SNHLY and FYNNEI.

This chain uses TRBV29-1 with TRBJ1-1, with D tentatively TRBD1 (6 bases). Per the germline V gene, CDR1 is SQVTM and CDR2 is ANQGSEA. The CDR3 covers 13 residues. Trimming cost V 3 bases and J 4 bases, with 12 bases left between them. The CDR3 bases are TGCAGCGTTGATACAGGGTCGGGCACTGAAGCTTTCTTT. This gives the protein CSVDTGSGTEAFF.

The V gene is TRBV19, the J gene TRBJ2-5; 9 nucleotides line up with TRBD1. The CDR3 totals 16 residues. J gave up 4 bases and V 4 bases, and 10 bases lay outside the gene matches. Germline V gene data show CDR1 as LNHDA and CDR2 as SQIVND (reference sequence). The CDR3 region is CASSTYRDRVGETQYF. The CDR3 DNA is TGTGCCAGTAGTACCTACCGGGACAGGGTTGGAGAGACCCAGTACTTC.

A word on this clone: In the same sample, other DNA sequences code for this CDR3. V and J are TRBV5-1 and TRBJ2-3; D gene unclear. V gave up 4 bases and J gave up 4 bases, with 7 bases separating them. Germline loops: CDR1 SGHRS, CDR2 YFSETQ. This CDR3 comprises 12 residues. As DNA, the CDR3 is TGCGCCAGCAGCCCCCCCGCAGATACGCAGTATTTT. Its protein product is CASSPPADTQYF.

The rearrangement links TRBV9 to TRBJ1-5; 7 bases align to TRBD1. V shed 3 bases and J 0 bases; nucleotides not matched to a gene: 3. The CDR3 extends over 15 amino acids. Germline lookup yields CDR1 SGDLS and CDR2 YYNGEE. CDR3 region: CASSAGQRSNQPQHF. The CDR3 DNA reads TGTGCCAGCAGCGCGGGACAGCGTAGCAATCAGCCCCAGCATTTT.

The rearrangement uses TRBV11-2 and TRBJ2-5, with 10 bases that match TRBD2. Per the germline V gene, CDR1 is SGHAT and CDR2 is FQNNGV. The CDR3 contains 15 residues. Losses at the gene ends were 6 bases for V and 9 bases for J; bases not matched to a gene: 13. The CDR3 loop is CASRKIAGGLLPQYF. DNA for the CDR3: TGTGCCAGCAGAAAGATAGCGGGGGGCCTACTTCCCCAGTACTTC.

Only one count was recorded for this clone. The sample has other DNA sequences that encode this CDR3 too. The chain uses TRBV27 and TRBJ1-1; 7 nucleotides line up with TRBD1. The CDR3 extends over 13 amino acids. The ends lost 6 bases at V and 1 base at J; junction bases unmatched: 2. Germline CDR1 and CDR2: MNHEY and SMNVEV (reference sequence). This CDR3 is CASRRTGNTEAFF. The CDR3 DNA is TGTGCCAGCAGAAGGACAGGGAACACTGAAGCTTTCTTT.

This clone was detected only a few times. The chain links TRBV7-9 to TRBJ1-1, with D uncertain. Trimming stripped 3 bases from V and 4 bases from J, with 6 bases between. Germline values: CDR1 SEHNR, CDR2 FQNEAQ (reference sequence). The CDR3 loop spans 12 amino acids. CDR3 sequence (DNA): TGTGCCAGCAGCTTCTACGGCACTGAAGCTTTCTTT. Amino acids: CASSFYGTEAFF.

V gene TRBV2 combines with J gene TRBJ2-7; D remains unclear. The CDR3 has 13 amino acids. The V gene's germline CDR1 is SNHLY and CDR2 FYNNEI. V was pared by 10 bases and J by 5 bases, with 18 bases between. The CDR3 sequence is CATQDMSIDEQYF. CDR3 nucleotide sequence: TGTGCCACCCAGGATATGAGTATCGACGAGCAGTACTTC.

The chain links TRBV5-8 to TRBJ2-4; D is perhaps TRBD1 (6 bases). CDR3 length: 15 residues. From germline, CDR1 is SGHTS and CDR2 YDEGEE. Trimming cost V 3 bases and J 4 bases, with 14 bases left between them. The CDR3 sequence: CASSSHTGQKNIQYF. The CDR3 bases are TGTGCCAGCAGCTCCCACACCGGACAGAAAAACATTCAGTACTTC. The full variable domain, completed using reference TRBV5-8 and TRBJ2-4, is EAGVTQSPTHLIKTRGQQATLRCSPISGHTSVYWYQQALGLGLQFLLWYDEGEERNRGNFPPRFSGRQFPNYSSELNVNALELEDSALYLCASSSHTGQKNIQYFGAGTRLSVL.

V usage is TRBV10-3 and J usage is TRBJ2-6; 11 bases map to TRBD1. Per the germline V gene, CDR1 is ENHRY and CDR2 is SYGVKD. The V segment lost 4 bases and the J segment 4 bases; nucleotides outside the gene matches: 6. The CDR3 has 17 amino acids. CDR3 sequence reads: CAISAGQGAKGANVLTF. DNA of the CDR3: TGTGCCATCAGTGCAGGACAGGGGGCGAAAGGGGCCAACGTCCTGACTTTC.